A single sample is the source of the 22 T cell receptor beta chains below, sequenced in a study of vaccination effects on CD4 cells after COVID-19. Which antigens these TCRs recognize remains unknown. Following a roughly 9-day culture, CD4+ T cells were purified. Clones were read by immunoSEQ multiplex PCR, and TCRdb kept only the in-frame ones, dropping some. The sample holds 37,000 or so clones, approximately 72% seen once. The sample here was CD4+ T cells from PBMCs cultured without peptide, taken before COVID-19 vaccination. The receptors were sampled from a human donor who received a COVID-19 vaccine.

The chain carries TRBV10-3 and TRBJ2-5, with a weak D call TRBD1 (5 bases). Germline CDR1 reads ENHRY; CDR2 reads SYGVKD. Trimming took 6 bases from V and 0 from J, leaving 8 bases between them. There are 13 residues in the CDR3. CDR3: CAIRTENQETQYF. The CDR3, as DNA: TGTGCCATCAGGACAGAGAACCAAGAGACCCAGTACTTC.

The genes are TRBV6-5 and TRBJ1-5; a possible D gene is TRBD1 (5 bases). Germline V gives CDR1 MNHEY, CDR2 SVGAGI. This CDR3 comprises 15 residues. V lost 6 bases and J lost 6, with 18 bases in between. CDR3 in DNA: TGTGCCAGCAGCCAAACGTTGGGGGGAGCTCAGCCCCAGCATTTT. It codes for CASSQTLGGAQPQHF.

The V and J genes are TRBV9 and TRBJ2-2; D is ambiguous. Germline V gene data show CDR1 as SGDLS and CDR2 as YYNGEE. The CDR3 has 13 residues. Trimming removed 5 bases at V and 1 base at J, with 6 bases between. The CDR3 spells CASRGQNTGELFF. CDR3 DNA sequence: TGTGCCAGCAGGGGTCAGAACACCGGGGAGCTGTTTTTT.

The chain recombines TRBV6-2 or TRBV6-3 with TRBJ2-2, with 7 bases aligning to TRBD1. V lost 4 bases and J lost 6; bases outside the gene matches: 5. The V gene's germline CDR1 is MNHEY and CDR2 SVGEGT. The CDR3 is 14 residues long. The CDR3 coding sequence is TGTGCCAGCAGTTGGTCGACAGGGTCCGGGGAGCTGTTTTTT. It translates to CASSWSTGSGELFF.

The CDR3 spells CASSQEWGGPWGEQYF. In nucleotides, the CDR3 is TGTGCCAGCAGCCAAGAATGGGGGGGACCGTGGGGCGAGCAGTACTTC. The V gene is TRBV3-1 (or the pseudogene TRBV3-2), the J gene TRBJ2-7; 7 nucleotides align to TRBD2. V dropped 0 bases and J dropped 6; count of bases not matched to a gene: 11. The CDR3 has 16 residues. Germline V gene data show CDR1 as LGHDT and CDR2 as YNNKEL (reference sequence).

The chain combines TRBV27 with TRBJ2-1, with 10 bases matching TRBD2. This CDR3 contains 15 residues. V shed 7 bases, J shed 6 bases, and the junction held 9 bases outside the gene matches. The V gene's germline CDR1 is MNHEY and CDR2 SMNVEV (reference sequence). In DNA form, the CDR3 reads TGTGCCAGCACCTTCACGGGACTAGCGTTCAATGAGCAGTTCTTC. Its protein product is CASTFTGLAFNEQFF.

The genes are TRBV28 and TRBJ1-6; D remains unclear. Between the trimmed V and J ends, which lost 3 bases and 7 bases, there was a span of 16 bases. The CDR3 runs to 16 residues. CDR1 MDHEN and CDR2 SYDVKM come from the germline V gene. The CDR3 nucleotides read TGTGCCAGCAGTTTCCAGGTGTGGACGGGGAATTCACCCCTCCACTTT. Its translation is CASSFQVWTGNSPLHF.

The chain carries TRBV2 and TRBJ2-7, with a weak D call TRBD1 (5 bases). Per germline, CDR1 SNHLY and CDR2 FYNNEI. The V and J ends lost 6 bases and 2 bases respectively, with 5 bases between them. The CDR3 loop spans 11 amino acids. The CDR3 nucleotides are TGTGCCAGCAGGGACACCTACGAGCAGTACTTC. Its translation: CASRDTYEQYF.

V and J are TRBV20-1 and TRBJ1-2, with D maybe TRBD1 (5 bases). This CDR3 spans 11 amino acids. Germline CDR1 is DFQATT and CDR2 is SNEGSKA (reference sequence). V dropped 6 bases and J dropped 2 bases, with 7 bases sitting between them. CDR3 loop: CSAEGNYGYTF. The CDR3 nucleotides are TGCAGTGCGGAGGGGAACTATGGCTACACCTTC.

The chain couples TRBV28 to TRBJ2-7, with TRBD1 matching 11 bases. This CDR3 comprises 13 residues. J gave up 4 bases and V 9 bases, and 5 bases lay outside the gene matches. Germline values: CDR1 MDHEN, CDR2 SYDVKM. CDR3 nucleotide sequence: TGTGCCAGTCGGACAGGGGGCGGGTACGAGCAGTACTTC. The encoded protein is CASRTGGGYEQYF.

This clone has a handful of counts. The genes are TRBV19 and TRBJ1-2, with 8 nucleotides matching TRBD1. Trimming removed 7 bases from V and 3 bases from J; junction bases left unmatched: 4. The CDR3 sequence is 13 residues long. Germline CDR1 is LNHDA and CDR2 is SQIVND (reference sequence). The CDR3 DNA is TGTGCCAGTACCCTGACAGGGGACTATGGCTACACCTTC. Translated: CASTLTGDYGYTF. Based on the CDR3 plus reference TRBV19 and TRBJ1-2, the full variable domain is DGGITQSPKYLFRKEGQNVTLSCEQNLNHDAMYWYRQDPGQGLRLIYYSQIVNDFQKGDIAEGYSVSREKKESFPLTVTSAQKNPTAFYLCASTLTGDYGYTFGSGTRLTVV.

V and J are TRBV5-1 and TRBJ2-2; tentatively, D is TRBD1 (6 bases). There are 16 residues in the CDR3. Germline loops: CDR1 SGHRS, CDR2 YFSETQ. The germline V and J ends were trimmed by 1 base and 5 bases, with 15 bases remaining between them. CDR3 DNA: TGCGCCAGCAGCTTGTTAGCAGGGGATAATACCGGGGAGCTGTTTTTT. This codes for CASSLLAGDNTGELFF.

Only a few counts were recorded for this clone. The J gene is TRBJ1-2, the V gene TRBV20-1; D is uncertain. CDR1 is DFQATT, CDR2 SNEGSKA, per germline (reference sequence). The germline V and J ends were trimmed by 5 bases and 7 bases, with 11 bases remaining between them. The CDR3 sequence is 11 residues long. The CDR3 nucleotides read TGCAGTGCTCAACGACCGCCTGGCTACACCTTC. It specifies CSAQRPPGYTF.

The chain links TRBV4-3 to TRBJ2-1, with D unresolved. Deletions cut 3 bases from V and 3 bases from J, with 9 bases between. This CDR3 is 14 amino acids long. Germline-derived CDR1 and CDR2 are LGHNA and YSLEER. CDR3 sequence: CASSHSGSYNEQFF. In nucleotides, the CDR3 is TGCGCCAGCAGCCATTCCGGCAGCTACAATGAGCAGTTCTTC.

V usage is TRBV28 and J usage is TRBJ2-7, with D uncertain. The CDR3 length is 13 residues. CDR1 is MDHEN, CDR2 SYDVKM, per germline. Deletions cut 2 bases from V and 0 bases from J, with 5 bases between. The CDR3 region is CASSLLTSYEQYF. CDR3 nucleotides: TGTGCCAGCAGTTTACTAACCTCCTACGAGCAGTACTTC.

This clone was seen a handful of times. DNA for the CDR3: TGTGCCAGCAGCGTAGCTTTTAGCGGGGGAGGTGAGCAGTTCTTC. It translates to CASSVAFSGGGEQFF. This chain connects TRBV9 to TRBJ2-1; 9 bases line up with TRBD2. Germline loops: CDR1 SGDLS, CDR2 YYNGEE. The CDR3 runs 15 residues. V was pared by 0 bases and J by 9 bases, with 7 bases of the junction left unmatched.

The chain carries TRBV10-1 and TRBJ1-1; D is unresolved. CDR1 and CDR2 from the germline V gene are WNHNN and SYGVQD (reference sequence). V lost 4 bases, J lost 10 bases, and 10 bases lay in between. The CDR3 loop spans 11 amino acids. This CDR3 is CASSGPSSAFF. The CDR3 DNA reads as TGCGCCAGCAGTGGCCCCAGCTCAGCTTTCTTT.

The chain uses TRBV5-4 and TRBJ1-2; D gene uncertain. Trimming removed 4 bases from V and 0 bases from J, with 10 bases in between. Looked up from germline, CDR1 is SGHNT and CDR2 is YYREEE (reference sequence). This CDR3 contains 14 residues. The CDR3 sequence is CASSPEVANYGYTF. CDR3 in DNA: TGTGCCAGCAGCCCCGAGGTGGCTAACTATGGCTACACCTTC.

The chain links TRBV7-8 to TRBJ1-6; D unclear. Trimming removed 0 bases from V and 10 bases from J, with 16 bases in between. Germline assignment: CDR1 SGHVS and CDR2 FQNEAQ. The CDR3 totals 16 residues. The CDR3 coding sequence is TGTGCCAGCAGCTTAGCGCGCAGTCTGTTTTGGTCACCCCTCCACTTT. It encodes CASSLARSLFWSPLHF. Variable domain in full (rest from reference TRBV7-8 and TRBJ1-6): GAGVSQSPRYKVAKRGQDVALRCDPISGHVSLFWYQQALGQGPEFLTYFQNEAQLDKSGLPSDRFFAERPEGSVSTLKIQRTQQEDSAVYLCASSLARSLFWSPLHFGNGTRLTVT.

The chain has TRBV18 and TRBJ1-3, with 7 bases lining up with TRBD1. Germline-derived CDR1 and CDR2 are KGHSH and LQKENI. The CDR3 loop spans 14 amino acids. Trimming took 6 bases from V and 5 from J; bases not matched to a gene: 7. The CDR3 nucleotides read TGTGCCAGCTCCCTGGGACAGAGCCGAAACACCATATATTTT. Protein sequence: CASSLGQSRNTIYF.

The chain is built from TRBV5-1 and TRBJ2-3; D not certain. Germline values: CDR1 SGHRS, CDR2 YFSETQ. The ends were cut back, 0 bases at V and 2 bases at J, with 7 bases in the middle. This CDR3 spans 14 amino acids. CDR3 region: CASSLELVTDTQYF. The CDR3 region has the DNA TGCGCCAGCAGCTTGGAGCTAGTCACAGATACGCAGTATTTT.

V and J are TRBV20-1 and TRBJ2-7; either TRBD1 or TRBD2 may fit D (5 bases each). CDR1 is DFQATT, CDR2 SNEGSKA, per germline (reference sequence). The CDR3 consists of 11 residues. Trimming took off 3 bases at V and 2 bases at J, with 5 bases between the two ends. The CDR3 sequence: CSARGAYEQYF. The CDR3 DNA sequence: TGCAGTGCTAGGGGGGCCTACGAGCAGTACTTC.